This T cell receptor (beta chain) appears in the sequencing data of a study of blood T cell repertoires in COVID-19. The wider study: COVID-19 samples collected from the United States, Italy and Spain covered acute and convalescent phases. Nucleic acid was either cDNA or gDNA, and it came from T cells, B-cell-depleted T cells, or PBMCs.

This clone occurred many times. Per the study methods: The assay estimated nucleated cells by amplifying reference gene primers. The table came from immunoSEQ multiplex PCR; TCRdb's copy has only in-frame clones and leaves some out. V and J calls and clone size are copied from that table; D and trimming were computed from the DNA. The sample shows under 300,000 clones, around 83% of them seen only once. V trimming: 4 bases; J trimming: 5 bases; junction bases outside the gene matches: 8. The germline V gene has CDR1 SGDLS and CDR2 YYNGEE. The CDR3 has 14 amino acids. The V gene is TRBV9, the J gene TRBJ2-5, with 7 bases matching TRBD2. The TCR sequence derives from a man aged 35-49 years who had recovered from COVID-19. Sequencing was carried out using peripheral blood. CDR3 sequence: CASSTTGGMETQYF. The CDR3 DNA is TGTGCCAGCAGCACGACGGGGGGAATGGAGACCCAGTACTTC.